One sample yielded the 14 T cell receptor beta chains listed below, sequenced in a study of blood T cell repertoires in COVID-19. The data were produced by immunoSEQ multiplex PCR, yet TCRdb's version contains in-frame clones alone and is incomplete. The repertoire holds approximately 270,000 clones, with 75% to 95% as singletons. What was sequenced was PBMCs or T cells enriched from blood (not recorded which). These receptors all stem from a man in his forties who had been exposed to COVID-19.

This chain links TRBV18 with TRBJ1-1; 7 positions match TRBD1. Germline-derived CDR1 and CDR2 are KGHSH and LQKENI. This CDR3 is 17 amino acids long. Trimming cost V 2 bases and J 0 bases; bases outside gene matches: 9. The CDR3: CASSPDDRAIMNTEAFF. The CDR3 nucleotides are TGTGCCAGCTCACCAGACGACAGGGCTATAATGAACACTGAAGCTTTCTTT.

This clone was picked up a small number of times. The same CDR3 can be traced to other DNA sequences in this sample. The chain is built from TRBV28 and TRBJ1-2; D not resolved. The CDR3 is made up of 13 amino acids. Trimming removed 2 bases at V and 2 bases at J, with 6 bases between. Germline V CDR1 and CDR2: MDHEN, SYDVKM. The CDR3 protein is CASSLTGNYGYTF. DNA of the CDR3: TGTGCCAGCAGTTTAACGGGAAACTATGGCTACACCTTC.

The V call is TRBV6-5, the J call TRBJ2-7; a possible D gene is TRBD2 (5 bases). The germline V gene encodes CDR1 MNHEY and CDR2 SVGAGI. V lost 1 base and J 6 bases, leaving 13 bases between the germline ends. CDR3 length equals 14 residues. The CDR3 DNA is TGTGCCAGCAGTTACTTTCTAGCTACCGGCGAGCAGTACTTC. Protein sequence: CASSYFLATGEQYF.

Only a few counts were recorded for this clone. V usage is TRBV29-1 and J usage is TRBJ1-1; no firm D call. The V gene's germline CDR1 is SQVTM and CDR2 ANQGSEA. The CDR3 length is 13 residues. The CDR3 here is CALGGVGNTEAFF. Written as DNA, the CDR3 is TGCGCTTTGGGCGGGGTTGGGAACACTGAAGCTTTCTTT.

The chain is built from TRBV5-1 and TRBJ2-1; 14 bases align to TRBD2. CDR3 length equals 20 residues. Germline loops: CDR1 SGHRS, CDR2 YFSETQ. V lost 0 bases and J lost 2; bases outside the gene matches: 10. The CDR3 sequence is CASSLGRTSGRTSTYNEQFF. The CDR3 coding sequence is TGCGCCAGCAGCTTGGGGCGGACTAGCGGGAGGACGAGCACCTACAATGAGCAGTTCTTC.

The rearrangement joins TRBV9 to TRBJ2-1; maybe TRBD1 (6 bases). CDR1 SGDLS and CDR2 YYNGEE come from the germline V gene. This CDR3 is 11 amino acids long. Trimming removed 3 bases at V and 10 bases at J, with 8 bases between. CDR3 region: CASSAQGEQFF. In nucleotides, the CDR3 is TGTGCCAGCAGCGCCCAGGGGGAGCAGTTCTTC.

The CDR3 is CASSRTGGGNTIYF. DNA of the CDR3: TGTGCCAGCAGTCGGACAGGAGGTGGAAACACCATATATTTT. The V call is TRBV6-5, the J call TRBJ1-3; TRBD1 aligns across 7 bases. Trimming took 5 bases from V and 3 from J; bases not matched to a gene: 4. The CDR3 has 14 residues. Germline values: CDR1 MNHEY, CDR2 SVGAGI.

This chain joins TRBV21-1 and TRBJ1-6; no check of the table's D call, TRBD1, against the DNA was made. TRBV21-1 is described as a pseudogene. The CDR3 consists of 16 residues. The CDR3 DNA reads as TGTGCCAGCAGCCTAAGGACAGGAATCTATAATTCACCCCTCCACTTT. Translation: CASSLRTGIYNSPLHF.

In nucleotides, the CDR3 is TGTGCCAGCAGCTTGCAGCTAGCGGGAGGGCCCAGAGAGACCCAGTACTTC. Encoded protein: CASSLQLAGGPRETQYF. This chain uses TRBV13 with TRBJ2-5, with 12 positions matching TRBD2. Trimming removed 3 bases from V and 4 bases from J; junction bases left unmatched: 9. This CDR3 has 17 amino acids. Per the germline V gene, CDR1 is PRHDT and CDR2 is FYEKMQ (reference sequence). The full variable domain, in which reference TRBV13 and TRBJ2-5 provide the parts outside the CDR3, is AAGVIQSPRHLIKEKRETATLKCYPIPRHDTVYWYQQGPGQDPQFLISFYEKMQSDKGSIPDRFSAQQFSDYHSELNMSSLELGDSALYFCASSLQLAGGPRETQYFGPGTRLLVL.

The chain links TRBV5-6 to TRBJ2-3, with 8 bases identical to TRBD2. The V segment lost 4 bases and the J segment 0 bases; nucleotides outside the gene matches: 4. The CDR3 length is 15 residues. From germline, CDR1 is SGHDT and CDR2 YYEEEE. CDR3 in DNA: TGTGCCAGCAGCCCACTAGCGGCTAGCACAGATACGCAGTATTTT. It translates to CASSPLAASTDTQYF. Full variable domain (missing parts from reference TRBV5-6 and TRBJ2-3): DAGVTQSPTHLIKTRGQQVTLRCSPKSGHDTVSWYQQALGQGPQFIFQYYEEEERQRGNFPDRFSGHQFPNYSSELNVNALLLGDSALYLCASSPLAASTDTQYFGPGTRLTVL.

For the CDR3, the DNA is TGTGCCAGCAGCCCCAATATACTTGGGGGCAGGACTAACTATGGCTACACCTTC. Encoded protein: CASSPNILGGRTNYGYTF. The V and J genes are TRBV3-1 (or the pseudogene TRBV3-2) and TRBJ1-2; a possible D gene is TRBD1 (6 bases). The CDR3 runs 18 residues. The V gene's germline CDR1 is LGHDT and CDR2 YNNKEL (reference sequence). V lost 4 bases, J lost 0 bases, and 21 bases lay in between.

This clone was seen only once. V usage is TRBV15 and J usage is TRBJ2-7, with a possible D match to TRBD1 (5 bases). The V end was cut by 6 bases, the J end by 2 bases, with 11 bases between. Germline V lookup: CDR1 LNHNV, CDR2 YYDKDF (reference sequence). The CDR3 extends over 13 amino acids. The CDR3, as DNA: TGTGCCACCAGGGAGATGACAGCCTACGAGCAGTACTTC. Its protein product is CATREMTAYEQYF. Full variable domain (remainder filled in from reference TRBV15 and TRBJ2-7): DAMVIQNPRYQVTQFGKPVTLSCSQTLNHNVMYWYQQKSSQAPKLLFHYYDKDFNNEADTPDNFQSRRPNTSFCFLDIRSPGLGDTAMYLCATREMTAYEQYFGPGTRLTVT.

Of note for this clone: Other DNA sequences in this sample translate to the same CDR3. This chain connects TRBV24-1 to TRBJ2-5, with 10 bases aligning to TRBD1. After removal of 3 bases from V and 5 bases from J, the junction contained 5 bases not matched to a gene. CDR3 length: 15 amino acids. Germline V gene lookup returns CDR1 KGHDR and CDR2 SFDVKD. CDR3 in amino acids: CATSDPTGGRETQYF. The CDR3, as DNA: TGTGCCACCAGTGATCCGACAGGGGGCAGGGAGACCCAGTACTTC.

This sequence joins TRBV3-1 (or the pseudogene TRBV3-2) and TRBJ1-2; TRBD1 aligns across 9 bases. With 6 bases clipped from V and 10 bases from J, the junction kept 9 bases outside the gene matches. In germline, CDR1 is LGHDT, CDR2 YNNKEL (reference sequence). The CDR3 loop spans 13 amino acids. CDR3 DNA sequence: TGTGCCAGCAGTCCGAGACAGGGGGAGGACTACACCTTC. This codes for CASSPRQGEDYTF.